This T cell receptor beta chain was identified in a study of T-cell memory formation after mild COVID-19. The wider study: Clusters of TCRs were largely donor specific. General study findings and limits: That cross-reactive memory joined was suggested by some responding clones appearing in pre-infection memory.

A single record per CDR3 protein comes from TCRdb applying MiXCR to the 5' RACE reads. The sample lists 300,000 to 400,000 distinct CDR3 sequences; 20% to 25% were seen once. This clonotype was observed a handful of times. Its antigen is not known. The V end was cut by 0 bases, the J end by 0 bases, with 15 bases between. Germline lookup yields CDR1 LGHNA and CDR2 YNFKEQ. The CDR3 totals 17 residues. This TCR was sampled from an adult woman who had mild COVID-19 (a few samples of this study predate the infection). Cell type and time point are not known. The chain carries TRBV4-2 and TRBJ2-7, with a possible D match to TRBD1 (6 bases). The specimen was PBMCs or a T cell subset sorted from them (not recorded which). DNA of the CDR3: TGTGCCAGCAGCCAAGATCGCTTTGACAGGAGCTCCTACGAGCAGTACTTC. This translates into CASSQDRFDRSSYEQYF.